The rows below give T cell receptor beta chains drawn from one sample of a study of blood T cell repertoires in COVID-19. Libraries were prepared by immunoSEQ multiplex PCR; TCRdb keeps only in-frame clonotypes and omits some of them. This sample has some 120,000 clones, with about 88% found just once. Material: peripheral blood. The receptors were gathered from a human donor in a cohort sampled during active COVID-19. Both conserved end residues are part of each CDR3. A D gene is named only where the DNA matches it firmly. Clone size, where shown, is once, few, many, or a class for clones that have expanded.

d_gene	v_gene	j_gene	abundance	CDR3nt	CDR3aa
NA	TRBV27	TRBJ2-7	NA	TGTGCCAGCAGTTCCGTGGGCTCTGGGGGGACCTACGAGCAGTACTTC	CASSSVGSGGTYEQYF
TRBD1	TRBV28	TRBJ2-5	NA	TGTGCCAGCAGGCAACAGGGGCAAGAGACCCAGTACTTC	CASRQQGQETQYF
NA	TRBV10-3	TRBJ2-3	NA	TGTGCCATCAGTGGGGGGACGGGGGAGTCAGACACAGATACGCAGTATTTT	CAISGGTGESDTDTQYF
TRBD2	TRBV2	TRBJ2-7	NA	TGTGCCAGCAGTGCCGGGCGGGGGTACTCCTACGAGCAGTACTTC	CASSAGRGYSYEQYF
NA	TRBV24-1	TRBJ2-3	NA	TGTGCCACCAGTGATACCGCCCCAGCGGGAGATACGCAGTATTTT	CATSDTAPAGDTQYF
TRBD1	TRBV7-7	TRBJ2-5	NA	TGTGCTAGCAGCCCGACCGGGACAGGGATCGTAGAGACCCAGTACTTC	CASSPTGTGIVETQYF
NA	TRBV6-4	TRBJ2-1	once	TGTGCCAGCAGTGCGGGGTACAATGAGCAGTTCTTC	CASSAGYNEQFF
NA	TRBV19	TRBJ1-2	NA	TGTGCCAGTAGTATGCAGCTCAGGGCGGGGCATTATGGCTACACCTTC	CASSMQLRAGHYGYTF
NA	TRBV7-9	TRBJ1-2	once	TGTGCCAGCAGCTTAACGACAGCTAACTATGGCTACACCTTC	CASSLTTANYGYTF
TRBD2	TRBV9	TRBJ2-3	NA	TGTGCCAGCAGCGTAAGGCTAGCGGGGGGGAGCTCAGATACGCAGTATTTT	CASSVRLAGGSSDTQYF
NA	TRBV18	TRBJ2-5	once	TGTGCCAGCTCAAGACTAGGCCAAGAGACCCAGTACTTC	CASSRLGQETQYF
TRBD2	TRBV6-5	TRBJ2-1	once	TGTGCCAGCAGACAAGGGACTAGCGTCGGTCGTGAGCAGTTCTTC	CASRQGTSVGREQFF
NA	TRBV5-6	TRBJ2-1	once	TGTGCCAGCACCACCCGGCGGGGGCCGAGCTCCTACAATGAGCAGTTCTTC	CASTTRRGPSSYNEQFF
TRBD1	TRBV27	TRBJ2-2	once	TGTGCCAGCAGGAGGGACAGCGACACCGGGGAGCTGTTTTTT	CASRRDSDTGELFF
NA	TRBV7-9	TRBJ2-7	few	TGTGCCAGCAGCTTCATAGGGGACGAGCAGTACTTC	CASSFIGDEQYF
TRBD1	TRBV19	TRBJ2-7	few	TGTGCCAGTAGTCTAGGGACAGTTGCGTACGAGCAGTACTTC	CASSLGTVAYEQYF
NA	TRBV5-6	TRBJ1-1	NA	TGTGCCAGCAGCACTGGACAGCCTAACACTGAAGCTTTCTTT	CASSTGQPNTEAFF
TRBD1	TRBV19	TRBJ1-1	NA	TGTGCCAGTAGAGAGCAGGGGGCGGGGGACACTGAAGCTTTCTTT	CASREQGAGDTEAFF
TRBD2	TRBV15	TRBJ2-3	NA	TGTGCCACCAGCCCTCCCGGACTAGCGGCCCGGGGCGGTACGCAGTATTTT	CATSPPGLAARGGTQYF
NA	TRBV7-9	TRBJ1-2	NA	TGTGCCAGCAGCTTAGGGACCCAGGGGGGCTACACCTTC	CASSLGTQGGYTF
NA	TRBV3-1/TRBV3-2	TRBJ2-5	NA	TGTGCCAGCAGCCAGCGGGATCGGGAGACCCAGTACTTC	CASSQRDRETQYF
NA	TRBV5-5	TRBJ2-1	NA	TGTGCCAGCAGCCCCTTAGGGGCCTCCTACAATGAGCAGTTCTTC	CASSPLGASYNEQFF
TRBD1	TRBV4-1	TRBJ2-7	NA	TGCGCCAGCAGCCAAGGACCGGGACAGGGGTTCTACGAGCAGTACTTC	CASSQGPGQGFYEQYF
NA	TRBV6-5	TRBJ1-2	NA	TGTGCCAGCGAACAGGCGGCTTCTGGTGGCTACACCTTC	CASEQAASGGYTF
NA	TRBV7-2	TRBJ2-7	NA	TGTGCCAGCAGCACCAAGACAGGCTCCTACGAGCAGTACTTC	CASSTKTGSYEQYF
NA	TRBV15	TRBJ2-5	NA	TGTGCCACCAGCAGAAATGGAGCGGGAGAGACCCAGTACTTC	CATSRNGAGETQYF
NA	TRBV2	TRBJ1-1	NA	TGTGCCAGCGGACTGGAGCTCATGAACACTGAAGCTTTCTTT	CASGLELMNTEAFF
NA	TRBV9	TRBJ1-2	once	TGTGCCAGCAGTCGGCCCTCCACGGGTGGCTACACCTTC	CASSRPSTGGYTF
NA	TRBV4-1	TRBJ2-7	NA	TGCGCCAGCAGCCAAGTTGGGCTCTCACTCTACGAGCAGTACTTC	CASSQVGLSLYEQYF
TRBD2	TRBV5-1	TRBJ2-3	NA	TGCGCCAGCAGCTTGTCTAGCGGGACTAGCACAGATACGCAGTATTTT	CASSLSSGTSTDTQYF
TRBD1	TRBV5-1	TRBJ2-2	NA	TGCGCCAGCAGCTTGGGACAGGGGGCGACCGGGGAGCTGTTTTTT	CASSLGQGATGELFF
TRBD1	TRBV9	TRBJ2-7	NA	TGTGCCAGCAGCGACCCGGGACAGGGGACCTACGAGCAGTACTTC	CASSDPGQGTYEQYF
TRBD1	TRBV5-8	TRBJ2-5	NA	TGTGCCAGCAGCCTGACCCAGGGGGCGGTAGAGACCCAGTACTTC	CASSLTQGAVETQYF
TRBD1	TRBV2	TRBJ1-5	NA	TGTGCCAGCAGCCGCGACAGGGGCAATAATCAGCCCCAGCATTTT	CASSRDRGNNQPQHF
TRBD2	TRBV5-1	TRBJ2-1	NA	TGCGCCAGCAGCCTTATTAGCGGGAGCTACAATGAGCAGTTCTTC	CASSLISGSYNEQFF
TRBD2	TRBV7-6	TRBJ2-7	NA	TGTGCCAGCAGCTTAGGGCGGGGACTAGCGGGGGACGAGCAGTACTTC	CASSLGRGLAGDEQYF
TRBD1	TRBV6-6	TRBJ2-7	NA	TGTGCCAGCAGCCTCCGGGACAGGGCCTCCCACGAGCAGTACTTC	CASSLRDRASHEQYF
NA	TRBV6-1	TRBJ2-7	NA	TGTGCCAGCAGTGAATGGACACTAACCTACGAGCAGTACTTC	CASSEWTLTYEQYF
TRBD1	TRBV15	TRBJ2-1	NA	TGTGCCACCAGCAGAGGGGGGACAGGGGGCTACAATGAGCAGTTCTTC	CATSRGGTGGYNEQFF
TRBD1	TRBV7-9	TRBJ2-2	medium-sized	TGTGCCAGCAGCCCGGGGACAGGGTACACCGGGGAGCTGTTTTTT	CASSPGTGYTGELFF
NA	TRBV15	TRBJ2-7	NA	TGTGCCACCAGCAGAGTCGCTCCGGGGGTCGGATCCTACGAGCAGTACTTC	CATSRVAPGVGSYEQYF
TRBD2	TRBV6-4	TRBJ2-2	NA	TGTGCCAGCAGTGACGTGCTAGCGGGCGGGGAGCTGTTTTTT	CASSDVLAGGELFF
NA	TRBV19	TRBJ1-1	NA	TGTGCCAGTAGTATCCCGGGGAGGGGGAACACTGAAGCTTTCTTT	CASSIPGRGNTEAFF